The 10 T cell receptor delta chains listed next were all sequenced from one sample in a study of γδ T cells in repeated Plasmodium falciparum infection (dated by TCRdb to about 2021). For bulk TCR repertoire analysis, Vgamma9/Vdelta2+ and Vdelta2-negative gammadelta T cell populations were flow-sorted out of peripheral blood mononuclear cells. The method was multiplex PCR. The run used an Illumina MiSeq. Clone calls in TCRdb were regenerated from the public reads with CATT, after which identical DNA sequences shared one row. The sample records 45,000 to 70,000 delta-chain clones, approximately 1.5% of which are singletons. In total, the top ten clones hold 15% of the sample. Source material: gamma-delta T cells from blood. These receptors were taken from a pool of human donors (malaria-infected and uninfected, not separated).

This clone was seen at least ten times. Translating this DNA gives a protein that differs at residue 16 from the TCRdb one, which belongs to a much larger clone; a read error is likely, and the protein shown is this translation. V usage is TRDV1 and J usage is TRDJ1; TRDD3 matches 10 bases. CDR3 length: 20 amino acids. The V gene's germline CDR1 is TSWWSYY and CDR2 QGS. CDR3 sequence: CALGELSSTGGSLYTGKLIF. The CDR3 coding sequence is TGTGCTCTTGGGGAACTCTCATCTACTGGGGGATCCCTGTACACCGGTAAACTCATATTT.

This clone was counted ten times or more. The protein in TCRdb stems from a much larger clone and differs at residue 10 from this DNA's translation, likely a read error; here the protein is translated from the DNA. The chain has TRDV2 and TRDJ1, with D maybe TRDD3 (5 bases). Deletions cut 0 bases from V and 0 bases from J, with 16 bases between. The germline CDR1 and CDR2 sequences are GEAIGNYY and EKD. The CDR3 is 17 amino acids. In DNA form, the CDR3 reads TGTGCCTGTGACACCCTAGCCCGGGGGGGTAACACCGATAAACTCATCTTT. This translates into CACDTLARGGNTDKLIF.

About this clone: TCRdb attributes to this sequence the protein of a much larger clone, which differs from the DNA translation at residue 17; a read error is likely, and the protein displayed is translated from the DNA. V is TRDV1 and J is TRDJ1; 12 positions agree with TRDD3. Looked up from germline, CDR1 is TSWWSYY and CDR2 is QGS. There are 20 residues in the CDR3. CDR3 in amino acids: CALEPFRPAGGYARSDRLIF. In DNA form, the CDR3 reads TGTGCTCTTGAGCCGTTCAGGCCGGCTGGGGGATACGCTCGGTCCGATAGACTCATCTTT.

This clone was detected many times. This may be a read error, as it is one base from a much larger clone. The identical CDR3 is also encoded by other nucleotide sequences in the sample. This CDR3 is CALGEGLPGDTRLIF. The CDR3 DNA reads as TGCGCTCTTGGGGAAGGCCTTCCGGGGGATACTCGGCTCATCTTT. The chain joins TRDV1 to TRDJ1; 9 bases are a match to TRDD3. The CDR3 spans 15 residues. The germline CDR1 and CDR2 sequences are TSWWSYY and QGS.

This clone was recorded at least ten times. The protein that TCRdb holds for this DNA derives from a much larger clone and differs from the translated DNA at residue 7, which likely indicates a read error; the protein shown here is translated from the DNA. V usage is TRDV1 and J usage is TRDJ1, with 13 bases that match TRDD3. Here the J gene was assigned by germline matching of the DNA, as TCRdb has none. Germline lookup yields CDR1 TSWWSYY and CDR2 QGS. The V and J ends lost 1 base and 5 bases, in that order; junction bases with no gene match: 16. This CDR3 region has 20 residues. The CDR3 sequence is CALGEPHPNLYWGIRDKLIF. CDR3 bases: TGTGCTCTTGGGGAACCCCACCCAAACCTCTACTGGGGGATACGAGATAAACTCATCTTT.

Comment on this clone: TCRdb has a much larger clone's protein, which differs at residue 24 from the translation of this DNA, likely because of a read error; what is shown is the protein translated from the DNA. V is TRDV1 and J is TRDJ2; maybe TRDD2 (5 bases). No J segment appears in TCRdb, so it was assigned here by matching the sequence to germline. Germline loops: CDR1 TSWWSYY, CDR2 QGS. Trimming removed 4 bases from V and 4 bases from J, with 58 bases in between. The CDR3 is 30 residues long. The DNA of the CDR3 is TGTGCTCTTGGGGGACTAACAACTAAACCCCCCCTACCCGGATTTCGTAATGATGCCTGTGGTAGTGCTTCGACAGCACAACTCTTCTTT. This gives the protein CALGGLTTKPPLPGFRNDACGSASTAQLFF.

The sample holds a few counts of this clone. A far larger clone is off by one base, so a read error is likely. The same CDR3 also results from other DNA sequences found in this sample. The chain uses TRDV2 and TRDJ3; 10 nucleotides line up with TRDD3. TCRdb supplies no J gene; here it was assigned by aligning the nucleotide sequence to germline. The CDR3 covers 21 residues. Germline V CDR1 and CDR2: GEAIGNYY, EKD. The CDR3 is CACDTGGLLGDRAWDTRQMFF. The CDR3 DNA reads TGTGCCTGTGACACCGGCGGGCTACTGGGGGATCGCGCCTGGGACACCCGGCAGATGTTTTTC.

For this clone: Just one base apart from a much larger clone, this may be a read error. The same CDR3 arises from other DNA sequences in this sample as well. This rearrangement joins TRDV1 to TRDJ1, with D perhaps given as TRDD2 or TRDD3 (5 bases each). Germline V CDR1 and CDR2: TSWWSYY, QGS. CDR3 length: 19 residues. The CDR3 reads CALGERSFPPGTSGDKLIF. For the CDR3, the DNA is TGTGCCCTTGGGGAACGAAGCTTCCCGCCCGGGACATCGGGCGATAAACTCATCTTT.

This clone occurred a few times. The protein recorded in TCRdb matches a much larger clone and deviates from this DNA's translation at residue 12, suggesting a read error; the protein here is obtained by translating the DNA. This chain joins TRDV1 and TRDJ1; 9 bases line up with TRDD3. No J segment appears in TCRdb, so it was assigned here by matching the sequence to germline. The CDR3 extends over 23 amino acids. Trimming cost V 5 bases and J 0 bases; bases outside gene matches: 28. From germline, CDR1 is TSWWSYY and CDR2 QGS. The CDR3, as DNA: TGTGCTCTTGGGAGGCCTTCCTCGTACTGGGGGAAGGCCCAAGACCATCACACCGATAAACTCATCTTT. It translates to CALGRPSSYWGKAQDHHTDKLIF.

To note about this clone: TCRdb attributes to this sequence the protein of a much larger clone, which differs from the DNA translation at residue 10; a read error is likely, and the protein displayed is translated from the DNA. The J gene is TRDJ1, the V gene TRDV1; TRDD3 matches at 11 bases. Per germline, CDR1 TSWWSYY and CDR2 QGS. This CDR3 is 19 amino acids long. Losses at the gene ends were 6 bases for V and 3 bases for J; bases not matched to a gene: 18. This chain's CDR3 is CALGRDRPRIGGYADKLIF. As DNA, the CDR3 is TGTGCTCTTGGACGGGATCGTCCACGTATTGGGGGATACGCCGATAAACTCATCTTT.